The T cell receptor (beta chain) described here comes from a study of control samples from healthy donors and cancer patients. Produced via immunoSEQ multiplex PCR; TCRdb's table is partial and in-frame only. The profile shows 100,000 or so clones, approximately 93% of them singletons. The CDR3 consists of 16 residues. Germline V CDR1 and CDR2: SGHTA, FQGNSA. Unmatched junction bases numbered 10, after V lost 6 bases and J lost 3 bases. The chain uses TRBV7-2 and TRBJ2-2; 7 nucleotides line up with TRBD2. The TCR sequence derives from a woman aged 30 to 39 in good health. The sequenced sample consisted of blood. The CDR3 sequence is CASRSTGGLHTGELFF. Written as DNA, the CDR3 is TGTGCCAGCAGGTCAACGGGGGGACTACACACCGGGGAGCTGTTTTTT.